A selection of T cell receptor beta chains follows, all from one sample in a study of blood T cell repertoires in COVID-19. Only in-frame clones appear in the TCRdb table, and some are missing; sequencing was by immunoSEQ multiplex PCR. The sample consists of more than 250,000 clones, around 88% of them appearing once. Material for sequencing was peripheral blood. These receptors all stem from a woman under 40 with COVID-19, enrolled during active disease. CDR3s include the opening cysteine and the closing phenylalanine or tryptophan. The D gene is left open where the match is weak. Not every row has a clone size; where given, it reads once, few, many or a size class.

D: -; J: TRBJ1-6; V: TRBV5-4; size: -; CDR3: CASSSSDNNSPLHF; DNA: TGTGCCAGCAGCTCGTCGGACAATAATTCACCCCTCCACTTT
D: -; J: TRBJ2-3; V: TRBV2; size: -; CDR3: CASSPQGSSTDTQYF; DNA: TGTGCTAGCAGTCCACAGGGTTCGAGCACAGATACGCAGTATTTT
D: TRBD2; J: TRBJ2-5; V: TRBV27; size: -; CDR3: CASRPSGMPETQYF; DNA: TGTGCCAGCAGGCCTAGCGGTATGCCAGAGACCCAGTACTTC
D: -; J: TRBJ1-1; V: TRBV20-1; size: -; CDR3: CSATHGTEAFF; DNA: TGCAGTGCTACTCACGGCACTGAAGCTTTCTTT
D: TRBD1; J: TRBJ2-2; V: TRBV12-5; size: -; CDR3: CASRPGTGGPTGELFF; DNA: TGTGCTAGTCGACCCGGGACAGGGGGCCCCACCGGGGAGCTGTTTTTT
D: -; J: TRBJ2-1; V: TRBV19; size: -; CDR3: CASSSLSVNTYNEQFF; DNA: TGTGCCAGTAGTTCCCTTAGCGTAAATACCTACAATGAGCAGTTCTTC
D: -; J: TRBJ1-5; V: TRBV28; size: -; CDR3: CASSQAVGPWSQPQHF; DNA: TGTGCCAGCAGTCAGGCTGTGGGGCCGTGGAGTCAGCCCCAGCATTTT
D: -; J: TRBJ1-3; V: TRBV19; size: few; CDR3: CASSIDPDTDVGNTIYF; DNA: TGTGCCAGTAGTATAGATCCTGACACCGACGTGGGAAACACCATATATTTT
D: TRBD2; J: TRBJ2-5; V: TRBV5-5; size: -; CDR3: CASSVRLAGGRETQYF; DNA: TGTGCCAGCAGCGTCCGACTAGCGGGGGGCCGTGAGACCCAGTACTTC
D: TRBD2; J: TRBJ2-1; V: TRBV15; size: -; CDR3: CATSSTSGGPSSYNEQFF; DNA: TGTGCCACCAGCAGTACTAGCGGGGGGCCTTCTTCTTACAATGAGCAGTTCTTC
D: TRBD1; J: TRBJ1-2; V: TRBV10-2; size: -; CDR3: CASSEPGRGNGYTF; DNA: TGCGCCAGCAGTGAACCGGGCAGGGGGAATGGCTACACCTTC
D: -; J: TRBJ1-2; V: TRBV9; size: -; CDR3: CASSDGGSFPGYTF; DNA: TGTGCCAGCAGCGATGGGGGGAGTTTTCCTGGCTACACCTTC
D: TRBD1; J: TRBJ2-2; V: TRBV7-8; size: -; CDR3: CASSLRQGPTGELFF; DNA: TGTGCCAGCAGCTTACGACAGGGGCCCACCGGGGAGCTGTTTTTT
D: -; J: TRBJ1-2; V: TRBV5-1; size: -; CDR3: CASRSIPNYGYTF; DNA: TGCGCCAGCAGATCTATTCCAAACTATGGCTACACCTTC
D: -; J: TRBJ1-1; V: TRBV19; size: -; CDR3: CASSSGGSGTEAFF; DNA: TGTGCCAGTAGTTCGGGAGGGAGTGGCACTGAAGCTTTCTTT
D: -; J: TRBJ2-5; V: TRBV24-1; size: -; CDR3: CATSETAQETQYF; DNA: TGTGCCACCAGTGAGACAGCACAAGAGACCCAGTACTTC
D: -; J: TRBJ2-2; V: TRBV6-1; size: -; CDR3: CASSEGQGTGELFF; DNA: TGTGCCAGCAGTGAAGGGCAGGGAACCGGGGAGCTGTTTTTT
D: -; J: TRBJ2-7; V: TRBV5-1; size: -; CDR3: CASSFVSLSTYEQYF; DNA: TGCGCCAGCAGCTTCGTGAGCCTGTCGACCTACGAGCAGTACTTC
D: -; J: TRBJ1-1; V: TRBV27; size: -; CDR3: CASSFDSTLGNTEAFF; DNA: TGTGCCAGCAGTTTCGACAGCACTCTGGGGAACACTGAAGCTTTCTTT
D: TRBD1; J: TRBJ2-5; V: TRBV5-4; size: -; CDR3: CASSDRASETQYF; DNA: TGTGCCAGCAGCGACAGGGCAAGCGAGACCCAGTACTTC
D: TRBD1; J: TRBJ2-7; V: TRBV5-1; size: -; CDR3: CASSLDRDSYEQYF; DNA: TGCGCCAGCAGCTTGGATCGGGACAGCTACGAGCAGTACTTC
D: -; J: TRBJ1-2; V: TRBV6-1; size: -; CDR3: CASSDPLLGGDYGYTF; DNA: TGTGCCAGCAGTGACCCACTTTTGGGGGGTGACTATGGCTACACCTTC
D: -; J: TRBJ1-2; V: TRBV19; size: -; CDR3: CASSRRTGYGYTF; DNA: TGTGCCAGTAGTCGCAGGACGGGGTATGGCTACACCTTC
D: TRBD1; J: TRBJ1-5; V: TRBV6-6; size: -; CDR3: CASAGTGNQPQHF; DNA: TGTGCCAGCGCAGGGACAGGGAATCAGCCCCAGCATTTT
D: TRBD2; J: TRBJ2-7; V: TRBV4-2; size: -; CDR3: CASSLRSGAGGTSYEQYF; DNA: TGTGCCAGCAGCCTGAGATCCGGAGCGGGGGGAACCTCCTACGAGCAGTACTTC
D: -; J: TRBJ2-3; V: TRBV11-3; size: -; CDR3: CASSSLLLVSDTQYF; DNA: TGTGCCAGCAGCTCCTTACTACTAGTCTCAGATACGCAGTATTTT
D: TRBD1; J: TRBJ2-7; V: TRBV19; size: -; CDR3: CASSLGTGYDEQYF; DNA: TGTGCCAGTAGTTTAGGGACAGGGTACGACGAGCAGTACTTC
D: TRBD2; J: TRBJ2-5; V: TRBV7-2; size: -; CDR3: CASSSHIAGGYTWETQYF; DNA: TGTGCCAGCAGTTCTCATATAGCGGGGGGGTACACGTGGGAGACCCAGTACTTC
D: -; J: TRBJ2-1; V: TRBV6-2/TRBV6-3; size: -; CDR3: CASSYLNAGPKPQFF; DNA: TGTGCCAGCAGTTACCTTAACGCCGGTCCGAAACCCCAGTTCTTC
D: -; J: TRBJ2-7; V: TRBV19; size: -; CDR3: CASSSRTPYEQYF; DNA: TGTGCCAGTAGTAGTAGGACACCATACGAGCAGTACTTC
D: TRBD2; J: TRBJ2-5; V: TRBV2; size: -; CDR3: CASGGLAGQETQYF; DNA: TGTGCCAGCGGGGGACTAGCGGGGCAAGAGACCCAGTACTTC
D: TRBD1; J: TRBJ2-1; V: TRBV6-6; size: -; CDR3: CASNYRDRQFF; DNA: TGTGCCAGCAATTACCGGGACAGGCAGTTCTTC
D: TRBD1; J: TRBJ2-7; V: TRBV2; size: few; CDR3: CASSEGTGAYEQYF; DNA: TGTGCCAGCAGTGAAGGGACAGGGGCCTACGAGCAGTACTTC
D: -; J: TRBJ1-2; V: TRBV2; size: once; CDR3: CASRPTGATAYGYTF; DNA: TGTGCCAGCAGACCAACTGGGGCCACTGCGTATGGCTACACCTTC
D: TRBD1; J: TRBJ2-7; V: TRBV7-8; size: -; CDR3: CASSIRGTGGGEQYF; DNA: TGTGCCAGCAGCATACGCGGGACAGGGGGGGGAGAGCAGTACTTC
D: -; J: TRBJ1-6; V: TRBV9; size: -; CDR3: CASSEETGYNSPLHF; DNA: TGTGCCAGCAGCGAGGAGACAGGTTATAATTCACCCCTCCACTTT
D: TRBD2; J: TRBJ2-4; V: TRBV25-1; size: -; CDR3: CASSQGGAKNIQYF; DNA: TGTGCCAGCAGCCAGGGAGGGGCCAAAAACATTCAGTACTTC
D: -; J: TRBJ1-4; V: TRBV28; size: -; CDR3: CASSLISGSGDEKLFF; DNA: TGTGCCAGCAGTTTAATTTCGGGTAGCGGGGATGAAAAACTGTTTTTT
D: -; J: TRBJ1-1; V: TRBV5-4; size: few; CDR3: CASSLKKGDTEAFF; DNA: TGTGCCAGCAGCTTGAAAAAGGGGGACACTGAAGCTTTCTTT
D: -; J: TRBJ2-3; V: TRBV27; size: -; CDR3: CASSFSDSLRPDTQYF; DNA: TGTGCCAGCAGTTTCTCGGACTCCCTCCGTCCAGATACGCAGTATTTT
D: -; J: TRBJ1-1; V: TRBV6-5; size: -; CDR3: CASSYDRPTGEAFF; DNA: TGTGCCAGCAGTTACGACAGGCCTACGGGTGAAGCTTTCTTT
D: -; J: TRBJ2-7; V: TRBV5-6; size: -; CDR3: CASSWGDEQYF; DNA: TGTGCCAGCAGCTGGGGGGACGAGCAGTACTTC
D: TRBD2; J: TRBJ2-3; V: TRBV7-2; size: -; CDR3: CASSSGPLAGGHNTQYF; DNA: TGTGCCAGCAGCTCAGGCCCACTAGCGGGGGGGCATAATACGCAGTATTTT
D: TRBD1; J: TRBJ2-1; V: TRBV7-9; size: -; CDR3: CASSPGGNEQFF; DNA: TGTGCCAGCAGCCCAGGGGGCAATGAGCAGTTCTTC
D: -; J: TRBJ2-1; V: TRBV2; size: -; CDR3: CASTRRRGAYNEQFF; DNA: TGTGCCAGCACCCGACGTCGGGGTGCCTACAATGAGCAGTTCTTC